The clone carrying this T cell receptor beta chain was detected only a few times. Germline CDR1 is SGHAT and CDR2 is FQNNGV. The CDR3 runs to 16 residues. V lost 4 bases and J lost 9; bases outside the gene matches: 14. This entry belongs to a study of blood T cell repertoires in COVID-19. TCRdb keeps only in-frame clones here, not all; method: immunoSEQ multiplex PCR. Seen here are fewer than 250,000 clones, 70% to 90% observed once, and the top ten hold 10% to 12%. The TCR originated in a man aged 25-45 years who had recovered from COVID-19. Sequencing was done on a sample of PBMCs or T cells enriched from blood (not recorded which). The chain recombines TRBV11-2 with TRBJ2-1, with TRBD2 identical over 8 bases. The CDR3 DNA reads as TGTGCCAGCAGCTACGCCCCGGGACTAGGGGTACGTGAGCAGTTCTTC. This codes for CASSYAPGLGVREQFF.